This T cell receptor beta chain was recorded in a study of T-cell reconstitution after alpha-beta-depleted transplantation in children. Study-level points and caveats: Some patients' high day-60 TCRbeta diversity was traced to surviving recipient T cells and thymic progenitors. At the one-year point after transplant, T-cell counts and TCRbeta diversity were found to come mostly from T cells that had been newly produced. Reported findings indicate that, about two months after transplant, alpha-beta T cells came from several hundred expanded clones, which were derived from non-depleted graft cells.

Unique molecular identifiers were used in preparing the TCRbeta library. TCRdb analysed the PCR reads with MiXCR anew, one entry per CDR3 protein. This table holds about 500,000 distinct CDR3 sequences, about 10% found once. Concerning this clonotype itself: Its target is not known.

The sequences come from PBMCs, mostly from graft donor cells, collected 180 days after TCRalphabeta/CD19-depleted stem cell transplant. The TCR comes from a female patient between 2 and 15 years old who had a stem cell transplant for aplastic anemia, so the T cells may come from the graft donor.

CDR3 sequence (DNA): TGTGCCAGCACGGCGGGGCGGGAGACCCAGTACTTC. Translation gives CASTAGRETQYF. The J gene is TRBJ2-5, the V gene TRBV28; D perhaps matches TRBD2 (6 bases). This CDR3 contains 12 residues. CDR1 and CDR2 (germline): MDHEN, SYDVKM. V lost 7 bases and J 5 bases, leaving 11 bases between the germline ends.